Below, 31 T cell receptor beta chains from the same sample are listed, as sequenced in a study of blood T cell repertoires in COVID-19. Here immunoSEQ multiplex PCR was the method, and the copy in TCRdb shows in-frame clones only, minus some. This table holds about 160,000 clones, over 70% found once. Sequencing was performed on PBMCs or T cells enriched from blood (not recorded which). The receptors were sampled from a woman aged 40 to 49 with acute COVID-19.

This clone was detected only once. The CDR3 coding sequence is TGTGCCAGCAGCTCTCTAGCGGGAGAGGACAATGAGCAGTTCTTC. It encodes CASSSLAGEDNEQFF. This chain joins TRBV7-8 and TRBJ2-1, with 10 positions matching TRBD2. The CDR3 length is 15 residues. Germline assignment: CDR1 SGHVS and CDR2 FQNEAQ. V trimming: 4 bases; J trimming: 5 bases; junction bases outside the gene matches: 5. Filled out from reference TRBV7-8 and TRBJ2-1, the complete variable domain reads GAGVSQSPRYKVAKRGQDVALRCDPISGHVSLFWYQQALGQGPEFLTYFQNEAQLDKSGLPSDRFFAERPEGSVSTLKIQRTQQEDSAVYLCASSSLAGEDNEQFFGPGTRLTVL.

V gene TRBV12-3 or TRBV12-4 combines with J gene TRBJ1-1; 7 bases agree with TRBD1. The junction had 2 bases not matched to a gene; V was cut back by 6 bases and J by 1 base. The CDR3 runs to 13 residues. The CDR3 here is CASRGQQNTEAFF. The CDR3 region has the DNA TGTGCCAGCAGGGGACAGCAGAACACTGAAGCTTTCTTT.

This chain joins TRBV7-5 and TRBJ1-4; the listed D gene, TRBD1, was not tested against the DNA. TRBV7-5 is flagged as a pseudogene. The CDR3 contains 15 residues. This CDR3 is CARSFPTGVGEKLFF. The DNA of the CDR3 is TGTGCCAGAAGCTTCCCGACAGGGGTGGGAGAAAAACTGTTTTTT.

The rearrangement links TRBV29-1 to TRBJ1-2; D is undetermined. CDR3 length equals 12 residues. The ends were cut back, 6 bases at V and 6 bases at J, with 14 bases in the middle. CDR1 SQVTM and CDR2 ANQGSEA come from the germline V gene. CDR3 in DNA: TGCAGCGTCGCCTCCCCACTGGATGGCTACACCTTC. It yields the protein CSVASPLDGYTF.

The chain is built from TRBV11-2 and TRBJ2-7, with 8 bases that match TRBD2. V was pared by 0 bases and J by 3 bases, with 7 bases of the junction left unmatched. CDR1 SGHAT and CDR2 FQNNGV come from the germline V gene. The CDR3 length is 16 residues. CDR3 in amino acids: CASSLDWASGRYEQYV. The CDR3, as DNA: TGTGCCAGCAGCTTAGACTGGGCTAGCGGGCGCTACGAGCAGTACGTC.

This clone is a singleton in its sample. The chain employs TRBV6-5 and TRBJ1-2; D is perhaps TRBD1 (5 bases). The germline V gene encodes CDR1 MNHEY and CDR2 SVGAGI. Trimming left V 6 bases short and J 8 bases short, with 13 bases between. The CDR3 consists of 12 residues. For the CDR3, the DNA is TGTGCCAGCAGCTTACAGGTGGGAGGCTACACCTTC. The encoded protein is CASSLQVGGYTF.

This chain uses TRBV25-1 with TRBJ2-7, with 10 bases lining up with TRBD1. Germline CDR1 is MGHDK and CDR2 is SYGVNS. The CDR3 consists of 16 residues. Unmatched junction bases numbered 9, after V lost 4 bases and J lost 3 bases. The CDR3 DNA is TGTGCCAGCAGTGCCCCGGGACAGGGGAAAGGCTACGAGCAGTACTTC. This gives the protein CASSAPGQGKGYEQYF.

The CDR3 nucleotides read TGCAGTGCTAGTAAAGTCAGGGGGAGCGGCATAACTAATGAGCAGTTCTTC. Amino acid sequence: CSASKVRGSGITNEQFF. This rearrangement joins TRBV20-1 to TRBJ2-1; 7 nucleotides match TRBD1. V gave up 3 bases and J gave up 7 bases; unmatched junction bases: 18. The CDR3 totals 17 residues. Germline CDR1 reads DFQATT; CDR2 reads SNEGSKA (reference sequence).

CDR3 region: CASSSDRAGNQPQHF. Here the CDR3 DNA reads TGTGCCAGCAGCTCCGACAGGGCGGGCAATCAGCCCCAGCATTTT. The rearrangement links TRBV7-8 to TRBJ1-5; TRBD1 agrees at 7 bases. Germline V gene lookup returns CDR1 SGHVS and CDR2 FQNEAQ. This CDR3 is 15 amino acids long. The junction had 5 bases not matched to a gene; V was cut back by 4 bases and J by 2 bases.

This clone turned up a few times. The chain has TRBV2 and TRBJ2-1, with 8 bases identical to TRBD1. The V gene's germline CDR1 is SNHLY and CDR2 FYNNEI. With 4 bases clipped from V and 10 bases from J, the junction kept 3 bases outside the gene matches. The CDR3 extends over 12 amino acids. The CDR3 coding sequence is TGTGCCAGCAGTGTGGACAGGGCGGAGCAGTTCTTC. Encoded protein: CASSVDRAEQFF.

The rearrangement joins TRBV15 to TRBJ1-5, with TRBD1 matching 8 bases. This CDR3 is built from 16 residues. Germline CDR1 reads LNHNV; CDR2 reads YYDKDF (reference sequence). Unmatched junction bases numbered 7, after V lost 4 bases and J lost 2 bases. The CDR3 region has the DNA TGTGCCACCAGCACGGACAGGGAAGGGGGCAATCAGCCCCAGCATTTT. It is translated as CATSTDREGGNQPQHF. Filled out from reference TRBV15 and TRBJ1-5, the complete variable domain reads DAMVIQNPRYQVTQFGKPVTLSCSQTLNHNVMYWYQQKSSQAPKLLFHYYDKDFNNEADTPDNFQSRRPNTSFCFLDIRSPGLGDTAMYLCATSTDREGGNQPQHFGDGTRLSIL.

This chain uses TRBV7-2 with TRBJ2-5; D possibly corresponds to TRBD2 (5 bases). This CDR3 has 14 residues. Germline V gene sequence: CDR1 SGHTA, CDR2 FQGNSA. With 1 base removed from V and 5 bases from J, the gap between germline ends came to 11 bases. CDR3 sequence reads: CASSLEGRRETQYF. CDR3 in DNA: TGTGCCAGCAGCTTAGAAGGGAGACGGGAGACCCAGTACTTC.

V gene TRBV6-1 combines with J gene TRBJ2-6; 8 nucleotides agree with TRBD1. Trimming cost V 3 bases and J 0 bases; bases outside gene matches: 1. Germline CDR1 MNHNS, CDR2 SASEGT. The CDR3 spans 16 residues. CDR3 coding DNA: TGTGCCAGCAGTGACGGGACAGGCTCTGGGGCCAACGTCCTGACTTTC. This translates into CASSDGTGSGANVLTF.

This clone showed up just a few times. The chain has TRBV5-1 and TRBJ2-2; 7 positions match TRBD2. This CDR3 comprises 16 residues. Germline assignment: CDR1 SGHRS and CDR2 YFSETQ. Trimming removed 1 base from V and 4 bases from J; junction bases left unmatched: 7. Here the CDR3 reads CASSLSAGMPTGELFF. In DNA, the CDR3 is TGCGCCAGCAGCTTGTCAGCGGGAATGCCCACCGGGGAGCTGTTTTTT.

This chain uses TRBV7-6 with TRBJ2-3; a possible D gene is TRBD2 (6 bases). Deletions cut 4 bases from V and 4 bases from J, with 15 bases between. The V gene's germline CDR1 is SGHVS and CDR2 FNYEAQ. This CDR3 spans 15 amino acids. The CDR3 bases are TGTGCCAGCAGCTCCCGACTAGGGCAGGCAGATACGCAGTATTTT. Translation: CASSSRLGQADTQYF.

This clone has only one observation. This chain uses TRBV15 with TRBJ1-4, with TRBD1 as a possible D gene (5 bases). CDR3 size: 15 residues. CDR1 and CDR2 from the germline V gene are LNHNV and YYDKDF (reference sequence). Trimming cost V 5 bases and J 2 bases, with 12 bases left between them. In nucleotides, the CDR3 is TGTGCCACCAGCGGAAGGGGATATACTAATGAAAAACTGTTTTTT. This gives the protein CATSGRGYTNEKLFF.

The J gene is TRBJ1-5, the V gene TRBV21-1. TRBV21-1 is a documented pseudogene. The CDR3 has 16 amino acids. The chain's CDR3 is CASSKAGGYSNQPQHF. Here the CDR3 DNA reads TGTGCCAGCAGCAAAGCCGGGGGATATAGCAATCAGCCCCAGCATTTT.

This clone was recorded once. This chain uses TRBV2 with TRBJ2-5; 13 nucleotides line up with TRBD2. Germline V lookup: CDR1 SNHLY, CDR2 FYNNEI. V trimming: 6 bases; J trimming: 0 bases; junction bases outside the gene matches: 10. The CDR3 totals 18 residues. The CDR3 region has the DNA TGTGCCAGCAGCTGGGGGACTAGCGGGAACCCCGACCAAGAGACCCAGTACTTC. Translation gives CASSWGTSGNPDQETQYF.

This clone appeared a few times. The chain is built from TRBV5-1 and TRBJ1-1, with 8 bases fitting TRBD1. The V gene end was trimmed by 6 bases and the J gene end by 7 bases; junction bases not matched to a gene: 8. The CDR3 sequence is 13 residues long. Germline V gene data show CDR1 as SGHRS and CDR2 as YFSETQ. The chain's CDR3 is CASTQGALGEAFF. For the CDR3, the DNA is TGCGCCAGCACCCAGGGGGCGTTGGGTGAAGCTTTCTTT.

The V and J genes are TRBV10-3 and TRBJ2-3; no clear D gene. The germline V gene encodes CDR1 ENHRY and CDR2 SYGVKD. Trimming removed 6 bases from V and 6 bases from J, with 10 bases in between. This CDR3 is built from 12 residues. DNA for the CDR3: TGTGCCATCAGCCCGCGTGCGGATACGCAGTATTTT. This sequence encodes CAISPRADTQYF.

V and J are TRBV18 and TRBJ2-3; 10 nucleotides align to TRBD2. The germline V gene has CDR1 KGHSH and CDR2 LQKENI. The CDR3 covers 17 residues. V was pared by 0 bases and J by 1 base, with 4 bases of the junction left unmatched. The CDR3 DNA is TGTGCCAGCTCACCACCGGGGCTAGCGGGAGGCACAGATACGCAGTATTTT. Its translation is CASSPPGLAGGTDTQYF.

There are a few counts of this clone. The chain carries TRBV7-9 and TRBJ2-1, with 9 bases aligning to TRBD2. V shed 7 bases, J shed 9 bases, and the junction held 10 bases outside the gene matches. The CDR3 runs 14 residues. Per the germline V gene, CDR1 is SEHNR and CDR2 is FQNEAQ (reference sequence). The CDR3 spells CASILINSGGEQFF. CDR3 nucleotide sequence: TGTGCCAGCATCCTAATCAATAGCGGGGGTGAGCAGTTCTTC.

The V and J genes are TRBV15 and TRBJ2-3, with a tentative D call TRBD2 (6 bases). The CDR3 sequence is 14 residues long. CDR1 and CDR2 (germline): LNHNV, YYDKDF (reference sequence). V was shortened by 4 bases and J by 4 bases, with 12 bases between the two germline ends. For the CDR3, the DNA is TGTGCCACCAGCACCCCCGGAGGGCCAGATACGCAGTATTTT. Translating it yields CATSTPGGPDTQYF.

The rearrangement links TRBV3-1 (or the pseudogene TRBV3-2) to TRBJ2-5, with 9 bases identical to TRBD2. This CDR3 spans 19 amino acids. CDR1 is LGHDT, CDR2 YNNKEL, per germline (reference sequence). V was pared by 0 bases and J by 2 bases, with 13 bases of the junction left unmatched. The CDR3 spells CASSQEVVRLAGQQETQYF. CDR3 sequence (DNA): TGTGCCAGCAGCCAAGAAGTAGTAAGGCTAGCGGGACAACAAGAGACCCAGTACTTC.

The chain couples TRBV19 to TRBJ1-1, with D possibly being TRBD1 (6 bases). V lost 5 bases to trimming and J lost 9 bases, with 13 bases between them. The CDR3 loop spans 12 amino acids. CDR1 LNHDA and CDR2 SQIVND come from the germline V gene (reference sequence). In nucleotides, the CDR3 is TGTGCCAGTAGTTCAGGACAGTTCAAAGCTTTCTTT. The encoded protein is CASSSGQFKAFF.

The rearrangement uses TRBV6-2 or TRBV6-3 and TRBJ1-1, with 8 nucleotides matching TRBD1. The CDR3 has 16 residues. The trim removed 3 bases at V and 0 bases at J, leaving 6 bases unmatched. Looked up from germline, CDR1 is MNHEY and CDR2 is SVGEGT. For the CDR3, the DNA is TGTGCCAGCAGTTATCTCCAGGGGGCGATGAACACTGAAGCTTTCTTT. This encodes CASSYLQGAMNTEAFF.

The chain links TRBV19 to TRBJ2-1; 11 bases agree with TRBD2. With 3 bases clipped from V and 7 bases from J, the junction kept 8 bases outside the gene matches. Germline V lookup: CDR1 LNHDA, CDR2 SQIVND (reference sequence). The CDR3 has 16 residues. The CDR3 bases are TGTGCCAGTAGTATCCTTGGGACTAGCGGAAGGAATGAGCAGTTCTTC. It is translated as CASSILGTSGRNEQFF.

The chain uses TRBV12-3 or TRBV12-4 and TRBJ2-1, with D hard to call. The CDR3 has 12 residues. V lost 4 bases, J lost 5 bases, and 6 bases lay in between. The CDR3 nucleotides are TGTGCCAGCAGTTCAGGCAACAATGAGCAGTTCTTC. Its protein product is CASSSGNNEQFF.

This rearrangement joins TRBV5-4 to TRBJ2-3; TRBD1 agrees at 9 bases. The germline V gene encodes CDR1 SGHNT and CDR2 YYREEE (reference sequence). There are 17 residues in the CDR3. V dropped 3 bases and J dropped 0; count of bases not matched to a gene: 8. The CDR3 nucleotides read TGTGCCAGCAGCTGGGGGACAGGGACCGCTAGCACAGATACGCAGTATTTT. Its protein is CASSWGTGTASTDTQYF.

The V gene is TRBV5-1, the J gene TRBJ2-6; tentatively, D is TRBD2 (5 bases). The germline V gene encodes CDR1 SGHRS and CDR2 YFSETQ. CDR3 size: 15 residues. V lost 2 bases to trimming and J lost 2 bases, with 8 bases between them. The CDR3 reads CASSFGDTGANVLTF. Here the CDR3 DNA reads TGCGCCAGCAGCTTCGGGGATACTGGGGCCAACGTCCTGACTTTC.

V is TRBV5-1 and J is TRBJ2-3, with D unresolved. The germline CDR1 and CDR2 sequences are SGHRS and YFSETQ. V lost 4 bases to trimming and J lost 6 bases, with 15 bases between them. The CDR3 consists of 14 residues. In DNA, the CDR3 is TGCGCCAGCAGCCCAGAAGACTCCCTGGATACGCAGTATTTT. It is translated as CASSPEDSLDTQYF.